At least ten counts were recorded for the clone carrying this TCR beta chain. Its antigen is not identified. Time point of the sample: persistent/refractory GD, antithyroid drugs over 5 years with positive TRAb. Extracted PBMC RNA gave rise to the TCR library. HTBI primers from iRepertoire and Arm-PCR of CDR3 regions yielded the TCR beta libraries. TCRdb recomputed calls from the multiplex PCR reads with MiXCR, one row per CDR3 protein. The profile shows roughly 400,000 distinct CDR3 sequences, roughly 23% of them singletons. The data were obtained in a study of regulatory T cells in long-lasting Graves disease. General study results and limits: Exclusively peripheral blood, rather than thyroid tissue, was studied. Whereas about 870 public clonotypes were shared by new patients, persistent patients shared more, at some 3,000. TRBV28 was favored in persistent disease, as were TRBJ1-2 and TRBJ2-5.

Germline trimming cut 1 base from V and 7 bases from J; bases unmatched to any gene: 5. CDR1 and CDR2 (germline): SNHLY, FYNNEI. CDR3 size: 15 residues. The material was peripheral blood mononuclear cells (PBMCs), obtained when the disease was refractory, from a patient treated with antithyroid drugs. V is TRBV2 and J is TRBJ2-2; 8 nucleotides match TRBD2. The clonotype originates from a female donor with Graves disease. The CDR3 loop is CASSEGTSLVGELFF. CDR3 nucleotides: TGTGCCAGCAGTGAAGGGACTAGCCTCGTCGGGGAGCTGTTTTTT.